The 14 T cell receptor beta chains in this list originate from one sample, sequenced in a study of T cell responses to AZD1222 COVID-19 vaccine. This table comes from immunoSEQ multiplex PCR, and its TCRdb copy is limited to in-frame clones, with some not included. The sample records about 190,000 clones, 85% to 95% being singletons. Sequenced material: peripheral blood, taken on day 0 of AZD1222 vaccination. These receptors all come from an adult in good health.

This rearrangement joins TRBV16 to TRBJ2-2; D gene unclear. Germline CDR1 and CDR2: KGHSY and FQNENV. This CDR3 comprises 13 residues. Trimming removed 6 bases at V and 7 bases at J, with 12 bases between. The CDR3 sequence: CASSEVAIGELFF. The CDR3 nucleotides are TGTGCCAGCAGTGAAGTGGCTATCGGGGAGCTGTTTTTT.

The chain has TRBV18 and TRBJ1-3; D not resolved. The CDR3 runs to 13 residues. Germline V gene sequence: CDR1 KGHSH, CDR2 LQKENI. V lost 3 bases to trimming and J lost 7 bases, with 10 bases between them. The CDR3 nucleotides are TGTGCCAGCTCACCTGGGTTGTCGAACACCATATATTTT. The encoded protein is CASSPGLSNTIYF.

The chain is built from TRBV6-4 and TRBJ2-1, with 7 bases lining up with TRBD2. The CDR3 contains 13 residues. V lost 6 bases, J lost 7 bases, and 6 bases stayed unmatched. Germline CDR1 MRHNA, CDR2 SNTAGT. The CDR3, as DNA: TGTGCCAGCAGCTGGACTAGTGGGAATGAGCAGTTCTTC. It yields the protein CASSWTSGNEQFF.

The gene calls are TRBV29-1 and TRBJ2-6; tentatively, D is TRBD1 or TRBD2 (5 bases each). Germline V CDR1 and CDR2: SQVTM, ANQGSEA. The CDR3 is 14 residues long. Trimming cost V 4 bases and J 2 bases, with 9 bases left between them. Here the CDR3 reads CSVAGRAGANVLTF. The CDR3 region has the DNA TGCAGCGTTGCGGGACGGGCTGGGGCCAACGTCCTGACTTTC. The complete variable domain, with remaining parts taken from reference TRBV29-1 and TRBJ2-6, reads SAVISQKPSRDICQRGTSLTIQCQVDSQVTMMFWYRQQPGQSLTLIATANQGSEATYESGFVIDKFPISRPNLTFSTLTVSNMSPEDSSIYLCSVAGRAGANVLTFGAGSRLTVL.

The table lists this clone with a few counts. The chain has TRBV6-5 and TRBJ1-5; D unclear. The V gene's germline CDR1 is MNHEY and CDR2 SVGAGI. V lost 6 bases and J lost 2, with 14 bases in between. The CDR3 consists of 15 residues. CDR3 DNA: TGTGCCAGCAGCCCACAGCCTAGTGGCAATCAGCCCCAGCATTTT. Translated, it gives CASSPQPSGNQPQHF.

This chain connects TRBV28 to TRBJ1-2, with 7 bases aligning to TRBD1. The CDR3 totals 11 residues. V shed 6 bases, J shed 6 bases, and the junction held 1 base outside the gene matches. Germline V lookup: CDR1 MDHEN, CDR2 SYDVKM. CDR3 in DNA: TGTGCCAGCAGCACAGGGGATGGCTACACCTTC. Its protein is CASSTGDGYTF.

This CDR3 is CASSLDTSVYNEQFF. CDR3 in DNA: TGTGCCAGCAGCTTGGATACTAGTGTGTACAATGAGCAGTTCTTC. The chain has TRBV5-4 and TRBJ2-1; D possibly corresponds to TRBD2 (5 bases). Germline values: CDR1 SGHNT, CDR2 YYREEE (reference sequence). The CDR3 runs to 15 residues. Trimming took 0 bases from V and 4 from J, leaving 11 bases between them.

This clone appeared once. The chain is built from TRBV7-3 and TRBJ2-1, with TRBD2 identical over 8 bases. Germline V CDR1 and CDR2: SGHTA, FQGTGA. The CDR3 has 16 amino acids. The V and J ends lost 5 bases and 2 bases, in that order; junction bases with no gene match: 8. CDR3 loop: CASSILAEGPYNEQFF. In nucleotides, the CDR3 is TGTGCCAGCAGCATACTAGCGGAGGGCCCCTACAATGAGCAGTTCTTC.

The CDR3 reads CASRRQLSYEQYF. CDR3 sequence (DNA): TGTGCCAGCCGCAGACAGCTCTCCTACGAGCAGTACTTC. This chain links TRBV27 with TRBJ2-7, with a tentative D call TRBD1 (5 bases). CDR1 and CDR2 (germline): MNHEY, SMNVEV (reference sequence). The CDR3 loop spans 13 amino acids. Trimming pared 8 bases from V and 0 bases from J, leaving 11 bases between.

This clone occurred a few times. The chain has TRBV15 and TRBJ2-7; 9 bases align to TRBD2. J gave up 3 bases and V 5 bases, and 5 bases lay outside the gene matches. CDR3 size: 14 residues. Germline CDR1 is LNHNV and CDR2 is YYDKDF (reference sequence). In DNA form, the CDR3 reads TGTGCCACCAGCGGAGGAGCGGGGGGCTACGAGCAGTACTTC. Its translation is CATSGGAGGYEQYF.

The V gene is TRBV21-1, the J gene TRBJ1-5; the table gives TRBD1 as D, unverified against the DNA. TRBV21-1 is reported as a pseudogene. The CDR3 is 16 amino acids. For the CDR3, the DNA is TGTGCCAGCAGCTTATCCGGGACAGGGGGGGATCAGCCCCAGCATTTT. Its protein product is CASSLSGTGGDQPQHF.

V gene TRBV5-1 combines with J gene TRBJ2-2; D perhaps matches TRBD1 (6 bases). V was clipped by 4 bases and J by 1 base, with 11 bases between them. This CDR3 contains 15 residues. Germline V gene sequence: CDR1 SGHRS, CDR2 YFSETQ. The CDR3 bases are TGCGCCAGCAGCCCTGGACAGAAGAACACCGGGGAGCTGTTTTTT. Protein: CASSPGQKNTGELFF.

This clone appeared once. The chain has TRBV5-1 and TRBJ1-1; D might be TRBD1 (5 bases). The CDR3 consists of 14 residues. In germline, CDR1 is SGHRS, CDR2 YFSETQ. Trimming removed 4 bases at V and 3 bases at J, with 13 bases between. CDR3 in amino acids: CASSRSGRDTEAFF. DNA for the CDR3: TGCGCCAGCAGCAGGTCAGGGAGGGACACTGAAGCTTTCTTT.

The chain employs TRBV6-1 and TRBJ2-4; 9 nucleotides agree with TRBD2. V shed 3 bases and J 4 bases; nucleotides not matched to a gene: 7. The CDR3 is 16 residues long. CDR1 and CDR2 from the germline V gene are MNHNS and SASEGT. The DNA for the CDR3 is TGTGCCAGCAGTGAGAGGCGGACTAGCGTTAAAAACATTCAGTACTTC. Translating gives CASSERRTSVKNIQYF.